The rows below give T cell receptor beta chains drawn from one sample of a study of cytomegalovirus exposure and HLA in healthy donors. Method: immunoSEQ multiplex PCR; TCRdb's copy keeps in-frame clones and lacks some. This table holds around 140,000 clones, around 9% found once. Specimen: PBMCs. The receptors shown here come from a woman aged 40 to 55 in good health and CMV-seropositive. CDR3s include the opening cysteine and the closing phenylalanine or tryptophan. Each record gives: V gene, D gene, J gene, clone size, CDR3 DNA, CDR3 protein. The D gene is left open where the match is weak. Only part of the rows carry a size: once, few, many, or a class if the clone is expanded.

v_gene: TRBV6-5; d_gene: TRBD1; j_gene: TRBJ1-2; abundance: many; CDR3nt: TGTGCCAGCAGTACCAGGGCAGGGGGGTTCTATGGCTACACCTTC; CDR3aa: CASSTRAGGFYGYTF
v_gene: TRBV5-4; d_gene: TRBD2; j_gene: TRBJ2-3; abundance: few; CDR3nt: TGTGCCAGCAGCTTAGAGAGCGGGGGGGAGGATACGCAGTATTTT; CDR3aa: CASSLESGGEDTQYF
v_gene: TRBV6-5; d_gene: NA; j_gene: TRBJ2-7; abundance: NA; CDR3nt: TGTGCCAGCAGGCCTCACCTGGAGGGAACCGAGCAGTACTTC; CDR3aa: CASRPHLEGTEQYF
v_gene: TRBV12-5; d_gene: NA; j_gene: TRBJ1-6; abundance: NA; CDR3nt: TGTCTTCCCCCCAGGGAATCACCCCTCCACTTT; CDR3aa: CLPPRESPLHF
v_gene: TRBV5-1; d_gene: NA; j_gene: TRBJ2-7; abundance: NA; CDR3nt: TGCGCCAGCAGCTTGTGGTTAGGGAGTAACGCCTACGAGCAGTACTTC; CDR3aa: CASSLWLGSNAYEQYF
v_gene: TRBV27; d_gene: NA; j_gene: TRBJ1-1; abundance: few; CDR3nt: TGTGCCAGCAGTTTGTGGGCACCTGGTGGCAGCTCAACCCTGAACACTGAAGCTTTCTTT; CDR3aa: CASSLWAPGGSSTLNTEAFF
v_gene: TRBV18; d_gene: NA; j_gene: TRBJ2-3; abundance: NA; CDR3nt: TGTGCCAGCTCACCAGTCGGGGTTCAGACAGATACGCAGTATTTT; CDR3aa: CASSPVGVQTDTQYF
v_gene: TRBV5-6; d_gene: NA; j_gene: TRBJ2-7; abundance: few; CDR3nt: TGTGCCAGCAGCTTACCCGGGGCCTACGAGCAGTACTTC; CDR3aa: CASSLPGAYEQYF
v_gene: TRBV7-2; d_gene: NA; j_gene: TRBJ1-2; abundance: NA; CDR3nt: TGTGCCAGCAGCCCAGAGAGGGAACTCACCTTAGCTAACTATGGCTACACCTTC; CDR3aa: CASSPERELTLANYGYTF
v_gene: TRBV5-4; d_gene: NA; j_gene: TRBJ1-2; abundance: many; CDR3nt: TGTGCCAGCAGCTTGGTTGGGGAGGGCTATGGCTACACCTTC; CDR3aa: CASSLVGEGYGYTF
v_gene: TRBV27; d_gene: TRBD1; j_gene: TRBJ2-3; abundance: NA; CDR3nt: TGTGCCAGCAGTTCATACAGGGGGCTTGGGGGGAAAGGCACAGATACGCAGTATTTT; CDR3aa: CASSSYRGLGGKGTDTQYF
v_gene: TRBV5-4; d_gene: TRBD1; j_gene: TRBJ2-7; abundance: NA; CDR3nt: TGTGCCAGCAGCTTCGGACAGGGGGGTATCAACGAGCAGTACTTC; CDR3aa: CASSFGQGGINEQYF
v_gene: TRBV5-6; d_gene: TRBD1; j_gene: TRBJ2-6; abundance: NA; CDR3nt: TGTGCCAGCAGCTGGGACAGCGGAGGTCCTGGGGCCAACGTCCTGACTTTC; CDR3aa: CASSWDSGGPGANVLTF
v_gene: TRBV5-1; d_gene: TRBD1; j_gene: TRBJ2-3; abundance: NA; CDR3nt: TGCGCCAGCAGCTTGGAGAACAGGGGAACAGATACGCAGTATTTT; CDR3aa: CASSLENRGTDTQYF
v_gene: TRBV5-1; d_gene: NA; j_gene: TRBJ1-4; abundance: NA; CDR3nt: TGCGCCAGCGCCCTAGATGAGGGTCGGGCTGAAAAACTGTTTTTT; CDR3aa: CASALDEGRAEKLFF
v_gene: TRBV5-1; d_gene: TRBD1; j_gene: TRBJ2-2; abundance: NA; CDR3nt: TGCGCCAGCAGCGAGGACAGGAAGAACACCGGGGAGCTGTTTTTT; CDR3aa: CASSEDRKNTGELFF
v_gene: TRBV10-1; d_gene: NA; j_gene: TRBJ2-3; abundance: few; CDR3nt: TGCGCCAGCAGTGAGCGAAGGGGGGGAATGCAGTATTTT; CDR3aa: CASSERRGGMQYF
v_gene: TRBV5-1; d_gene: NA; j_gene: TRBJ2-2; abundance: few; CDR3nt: TGCGCCAGCAGCTTGGGCGGGGCGAACACCGGGGAGCTGTTTTTT; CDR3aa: CASSLGGANTGELFF
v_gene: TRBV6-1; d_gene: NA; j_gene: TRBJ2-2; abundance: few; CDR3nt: TGTGCCAGCAGTGAACAAGCGCTTCCTAAGGGGTCCGGGGAGCTGTTTTTT; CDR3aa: CASSEQALPKGSGELFF
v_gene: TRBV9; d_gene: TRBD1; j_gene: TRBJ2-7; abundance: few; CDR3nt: TGTGCCAGCAGCGAGGGGGACAGAGTCTACGAGCAGTACTTC; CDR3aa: CASSEGDRVYEQYF
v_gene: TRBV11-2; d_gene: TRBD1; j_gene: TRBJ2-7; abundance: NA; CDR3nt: TGTGCCAGCAGCCGCACAGGGGGCCGATCCCACGAGCAGTACTTC; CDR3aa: CASSRTGGRSHEQYF
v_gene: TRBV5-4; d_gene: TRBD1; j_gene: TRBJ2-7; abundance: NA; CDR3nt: TGTGCCAGCAGCTCAGAGGGACAGGGGGTACTCTACGAGCAGTACTTC; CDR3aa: CASSSEGQGVLYEQYF
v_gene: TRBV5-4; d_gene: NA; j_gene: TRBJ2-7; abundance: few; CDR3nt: TGTGCCAGCAGCTTGGGTGGCGTGACAGGCTTCTACGAGCAGTACTTC; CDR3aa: CASSLGGVTGFYEQYF
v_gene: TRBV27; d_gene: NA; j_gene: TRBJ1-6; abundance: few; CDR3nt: TGTGCCAGCAGTTTATCTCGGGGTTCACCCCTCCACTTT; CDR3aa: CASSLSRGSPLHF
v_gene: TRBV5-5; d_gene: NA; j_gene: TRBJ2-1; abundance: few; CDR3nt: TGTGCCAGCGACTTGTCGGTGTTCAATGAGCAGTTCTTC; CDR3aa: CASDLSVFNEQFF
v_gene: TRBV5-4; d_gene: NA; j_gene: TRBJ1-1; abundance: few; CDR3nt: TGTGCCAGCAGCAGGGGGATGAACACTGAAGCCTTCTTT; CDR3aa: CASSRGMNTEAFF
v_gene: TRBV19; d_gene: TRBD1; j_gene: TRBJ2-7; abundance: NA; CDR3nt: TGTGCCAGTAGTATAGGTGGGACAGCGTCCTACGAGCAGTACTTC; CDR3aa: CASSIGGTASYEQYF
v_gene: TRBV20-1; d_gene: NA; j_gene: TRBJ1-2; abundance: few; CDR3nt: TGCAGTGCTAGAGGGTACGGTGGCTACACCTTC; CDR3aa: CSARGYGGYTF
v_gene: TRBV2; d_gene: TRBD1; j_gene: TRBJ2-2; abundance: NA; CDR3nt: TGTGCCAGGGCAACCGGGACAGGGGCCGGGGAGCTGTTTTTT; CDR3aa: CARATGTGAGELFF
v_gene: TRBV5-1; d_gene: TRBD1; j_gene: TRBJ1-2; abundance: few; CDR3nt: TGCGCCAGCAGCCCCGGGACAGGGCGGCCTCTTTATGGCTACACCTTC; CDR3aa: CASSPGTGRPLYGYTF
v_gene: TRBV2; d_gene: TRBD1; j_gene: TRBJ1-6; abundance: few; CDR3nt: TGTGCCAGTCGACAGGGACGATTTAATTCACCCCTCCACTTT; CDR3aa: CASRQGRFNSPLHF
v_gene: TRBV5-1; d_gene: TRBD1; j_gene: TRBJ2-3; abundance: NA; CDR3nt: TGCGCCAGCAGCTGGACAGGGGGAGGGGCAGATACGCAGTATTTT; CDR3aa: CASSWTGGGADTQYF
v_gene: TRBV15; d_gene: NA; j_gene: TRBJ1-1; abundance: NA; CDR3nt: TGTGCCACCAGCAGAGGGTCCATGAGGGAAGCTTTCTTT; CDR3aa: CATSRGSMREAFF
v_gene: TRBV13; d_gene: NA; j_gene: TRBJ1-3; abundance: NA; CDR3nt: TGTGCCAGCAGCTTAAGCGGGATTTACACCATATATTTT; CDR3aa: CASSLSGIYTIYF
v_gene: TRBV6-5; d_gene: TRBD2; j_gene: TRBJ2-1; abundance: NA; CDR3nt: TGTGCCAGCACCCCGGGACTAGCGGGGGGGCATGAGCAGTTCTTC; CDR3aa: CASTPGLAGGHEQFF
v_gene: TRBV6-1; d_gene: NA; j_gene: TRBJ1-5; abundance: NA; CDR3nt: TGTGCCAGCAGTGAAGATAGAGCCTATCAGCCCCAGCATTTT; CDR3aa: CASSEDRAYQPQHF
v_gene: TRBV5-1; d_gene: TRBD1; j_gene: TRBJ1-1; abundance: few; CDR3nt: TGCGCCAGCAGCTTGGCCACAGGGGGCATGAACACTGAAGCTTTCTTT; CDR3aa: CASSLATGGMNTEAFF
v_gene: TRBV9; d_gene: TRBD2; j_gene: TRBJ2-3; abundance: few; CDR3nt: TGTGCCAGCAGCGTAGCGGGGGGAGATACGCAGTATTTT; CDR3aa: CASSVAGGDTQYF
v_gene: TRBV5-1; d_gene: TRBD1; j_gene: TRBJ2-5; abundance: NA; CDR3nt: TGCGCCAGCAGCGCCCCGACAGGGGGGACAGAGACCCAGTACTTC; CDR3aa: CASSAPTGGTETQYF
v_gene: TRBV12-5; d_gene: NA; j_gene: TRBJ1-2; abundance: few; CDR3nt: TGTGCTAGTGGTTTGGATGTACAGGTGGATGGCTACACCTTC; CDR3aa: CASGLDVQVDGYTF
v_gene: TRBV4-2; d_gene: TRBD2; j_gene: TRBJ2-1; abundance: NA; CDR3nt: TGTGCCAGCAGCCCCCATAGCGGGGGGACTAATGAGCAGTTCTTC; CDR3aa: CASSPHSGGTNEQFF
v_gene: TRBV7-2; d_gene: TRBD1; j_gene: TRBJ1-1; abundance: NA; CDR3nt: TGTGCCAGCAGCTTACGGACAGGGCTTTTCATGAACACTGAAGCTTTCTTT; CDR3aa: CASSLRTGLFMNTEAFF
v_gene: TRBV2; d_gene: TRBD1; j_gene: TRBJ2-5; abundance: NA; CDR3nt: TGTGCCAGCACCTACGGGGACAGCCAAGAGACCCAGTACTTC; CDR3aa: CASTYGDSQETQYF
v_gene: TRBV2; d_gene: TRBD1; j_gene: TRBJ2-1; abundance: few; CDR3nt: TGTGCCAGCGCATCCGGGACAGTATACAATGAGCAGTTCTTC; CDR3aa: CASASGTVYNEQFF
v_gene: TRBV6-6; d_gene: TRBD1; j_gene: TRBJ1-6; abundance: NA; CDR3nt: TGTGCCAGCAGTTACCAGGGGGAAAATTCACCCCTCCACTTT; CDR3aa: CASSYQGENSPLHF
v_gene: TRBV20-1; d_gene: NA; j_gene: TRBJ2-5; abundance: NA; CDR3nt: TGCAGTCCCTGGTCCAGGGAGACCCAGTACTTC; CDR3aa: CSPWSRETQYF
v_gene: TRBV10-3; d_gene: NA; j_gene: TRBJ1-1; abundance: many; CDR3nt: TGTGCCATCAGGGACAGTGAGACTGAAGCTTTCTTT; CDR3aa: CAIRDSETEAFF
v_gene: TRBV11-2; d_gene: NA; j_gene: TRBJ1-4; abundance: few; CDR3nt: TGTGCCAGCAGCTCCGGCCCGACAGTACTCCCCGGGGAAAAACTGTTTTTT; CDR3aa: CASSSGPTVLPGEKLFF